The rows below give T cell receptor beta chains drawn from one sample of a study of human T cells and chemical hapten exposure. TCRdb re-called the RACE reads with MiXCR, one entry per CDR3 protein. The table lists approximately 100,000 distinct CDR3 sequences, approximately 11% of them singletons. The source was whole blood, collected in connection with sensitization to the hapten diphenylcyclopropenone (DPC). Source of these receptors: a woman aged 40-49 years with alopecia areata. Some clones in this sample may be carry-over from other donors' samples. Both conserved end residues are part of each CDR3. A D gene is named only where the DNA matches it firmly. Clone size, where shown, is once, few, many, or a class for clones that have expanded.

V gene	clone size	J gene	D gene	CDR3 DNA	CDR3 protein
TRBV25-1	many	TRBJ2-3	TRBD1	TGTGCCAGCGGGGACAGTCCATTGAATACGCAGTATTTT	CASGDSPLNTQYF
TRBV7-2	many	TRBJ1-1	-	TGTGCCAGCAGCTCTGTCAGGGCAGCGAACACTGAAGCTTTCTTT	CASSSVRAANTEAFF
TRBV28	few	TRBJ1-6	TRBD1	TGTGCCAGCAGTCGCCTGACAGGGGATAATTCACCCCTCCACTTT	CASSRLTGDNSPLHF
TRBV9	-	TRBJ2-7	TRBD2	TGTGCCAGCAGCGCAGGGACTAGCGGGTTTTCCTACGAGCAGTACTTC	CASSAGTSGFSYEQYF
TRBV6-2/TRBV6-3	many	TRBJ2-5	-	TGTGCCACCCGGGAGTCGACTGAGACCCAGTACTTC	CATRESTETQYF
TRBV6-5	few	TRBJ2-5	TRBD1	TGTGCCAGCAGACCGGAGGAGGACAGGGGGGCAGAGACCCAGTACTTC	CASRPEEDRGAETQYF
TRBV3-1	many	TRBJ1-1	TRBD1	TGTGCCAGCAGCCAAGAGGGCCATGACAGGGGCGGTACTTTCTTT	CASSQEGHDRGGTFF
TRBV5-1	few	TRBJ2-5	-	TGCGCCAGCAGCTTGCTCGGGGTTGGAGAGACCCAGTACTTC	CASSLLGVGETQYF
TRBV7-2	-	TRBJ2-1	-	TGTGCCAGCAGCTTAGGACGCACTAAGGGCGGCAATGAGCAGTTCTTC	CASSLGRTKGGNEQFF
TRBV5-6	-	TRBJ2-3	-	TGTGCCAGCAGCCCACGGGCGGCAGATACGCAGTATTTT	CASSPRAADTQYF
TRBV6-2/TRBV6-3	-	TRBJ1-4	-	TGTGCCAGCAACGAGGGCGCTCATGGAAAACTGTTTTTT	CASNEGAHGKLFF
TRBV12-3/TRBV12-4	few	TRBJ2-7	-	TGTGCCAGCAGTCGCCCGGAGGTGACCTACGAGCAGTACTTC	CASSRPEVTYEQYF
TRBV27	-	TRBJ2-1	TRBD1	TGTGCCAGCAGTTTTACAGGGGGCGCAGCCTACAATGAGCAGTTCTTC	CASSFTGGAAYNEQFF
TRBV7-2	many	TRBJ2-6	-	TGTGCCAGCAGCTTAGAGGGCGGCAGGAGATATTCTGGGGCCAACGTCCTGACTTTC	CASSLEGGRRYSGANVLTF
TRBV2	many	TRBJ2-4	TRBD1	TGTGCCAGCAGTGCCGCCCCGGGACAGGGTGTAACCATTCAGTACTTC	CASSAAPGQGVTIQYF